Listed here are 30 T cell receptor beta chains from one sample, sequenced in a study of blood T cell repertoires in COVID-19 (dated by TCRdb to 2019 to 2021). The library was built by means of the immunoSEQ multiplex PCR assay. Not all clones reach the TCRdb copy of this immuneACCESS table, which keeps in-frame sequences only. Checked studies attribute under half of the gap to unresolved V genes and leave the rest unexplained. This sample lists approximately 71,000 clones; 90% were detected once. The top ten constitute approximately 5% of the sample. The material sequenced was peripheral blood. The receptors were sampled from a woman aged 18-29 years with acute or convalescent COVID-19.

The rearrangement links TRBV3-1 (or the pseudogene TRBV3-2) to TRBJ2-5; 8 bases match TRBD1. CDR3 length: 15 residues. In germline, CDR1 is LGHDT, CDR2 YNNKEL (reference sequence). The ends lost 5 bases at V and 3 bases at J; junction bases unmatched: 8. This CDR3 reads CASSTTGVGKETQYF. CDR3 DNA: TGTGCCAGCAGCACGACAGGGGTTGGCAAAGAGACCCAGTACTTC.

The chain is built from TRBV5-4 and TRBJ2-3; 13 positions match TRBD2. The CDR3 has 17 residues. V shed 0 bases and J 4 bases; nucleotides not matched to a gene: 5. The V gene's germline CDR1 is SGHNT and CDR2 YYREEE (reference sequence). CDR3 in amino acids: CASSLATSGGAADTQYF. CDR3 DNA: TGTGCCAGCAGCTTGGCCACTAGCGGGGGGGCCGCAGATACGCAGTATTTT. The whole variable domain, filled in from reference TRBV5-4 and TRBJ2-3, reads ETGVTQSPTHLIKTRGQQVTLRCSSQSGHNTVSWYQQALGQGPQFIFQYYREEENGRGNFPPRFSGLQFPNYSSELNVNALELDDSALYLCASSLATSGGAADTQYFGPGTRLTVL.

The count of this clone is one. The chain has TRBV18 and TRBJ2-7, with TRBD2 matching over 8 bases. CDR3 size: 14 residues. The J segment lost 4 bases and the V segment lost 8 bases, leaving 10 bases of the junction unmatched. In germline, CDR1 is KGHSH, CDR2 LQKENI. The CDR3 DNA reads TGTGCCAGCCAAAACGGGACTAGAGGTTACGAGCAGTACTTC. It encodes CASQNGTRGYEQYF.

The chain combines TRBV3-1 (or the pseudogene TRBV3-2) with TRBJ2-2; 8 bases align to TRBD1. Losses at the gene ends were 1 base for V and 6 bases for J; bases not matched to a gene: 7. This CDR3 region has 16 residues. The V gene's germline CDR1 is LGHDT and CDR2 YNNKEL (reference sequence). Here the CDR3 DNA reads TGTGCCAGCAGCCAAGTTGGGACAGGTGTCGCCGGGGAGCTGTTTTTT. This codes for CASSQVGTGVAGELFF.

V usage is TRBV27 and J usage is TRBJ2-7; 10 nucleotides match TRBD1. With 5 bases clipped from V and 3 bases from J, the junction kept 4 bases outside the gene matches. This CDR3 is built from 14 residues. Germline assignment: CDR1 MNHEY and CDR2 SMNVEV (reference sequence). CDR3 region: CASSARDRGYEQYF. CDR3 in DNA: TGTGCCAGCAGTGCCCGGGACAGGGGCTACGAGCAGTACTTC.

The chain employs TRBV7-2 and TRBJ1-5, with 7 nucleotides matching TRBD1. The V gene's germline CDR1 is SGHTA and CDR2 FQGNSA. V trimming: 4 bases; J trimming: 6 bases; junction bases outside the gene matches: 3. The CDR3 is 13 amino acids. CDR3 sequence reads: CASSYNRGQPQHF. Here the CDR3 DNA reads TGTGCCAGCAGCTACAACAGGGGTCAGCCCCAGCATTTT.

This chain connects TRBV19 to TRBJ2-1, with 10 bases that match TRBD2. This CDR3 is built from 15 residues. CDR1 LNHDA and CDR2 SQIVND come from the germline V gene (reference sequence). The J segment lost 11 bases and the V segment lost 6 bases, leaving 13 bases of the junction unmatched. As DNA, the CDR3 is TGTGCCAGTAGCAGCGGGGGGGCCCCCGGTGGTAAGCAGTTCTTC. Protein product: CASSSGGAPGGKQFF. Full variable domain (remainder filled in from reference TRBV19 and TRBJ2-1): DGGITQSPKYLFRKEGQNVTLSCEQNLNHDAMYWYRQDPGQGLRLIYYSQIVNDFQKGDIAEGYSVSREKKESFPLTVTSAQKNPTAFYLCASSSGGAPGGKQFFGPGTRLTVL.

This clone was found a few times. J is TRBJ1-2 and V is TRBV3-1 (or the pseudogene TRBV3-2), with D possibly being TRBD1 (6 bases). Germline values: CDR1 LGHDT, CDR2 YNNKEL (reference sequence). This CDR3 spans 14 amino acids. The V end was cut by 0 bases, the J end by 7 bases, with 12 bases between. CDR3 sequence (DNA): TGTGCCAGCAGCCAAGAGTCTGGGGGCTTTGGCTACACCTTC. It encodes CASSQESGGFGYTF.

This clone showed up just a few times. This chain joins TRBV30 and TRBJ1-3, with D unclear. The length of the CDR3 is 16 residues. Germline loops: CDR1 GTSNPN, CDR2 SVGIG (reference sequence). Trimming left V 1 base short and J 0 bases short, with 13 bases between. Here the CDR3 DNA reads TGTGCCTGGAGTGAGATCAACCCGGGCTCTGGAAACACCATATATTTT. This gives the protein CAWSEINPGSGNTIYF.

The rearrangement links TRBV11-2 to TRBJ2-5, with 8 nucleotides matching TRBD2. There are 16 residues in the CDR3. In germline, CDR1 is SGHAT, CDR2 FQNNGV. Losses at the gene ends were 5 bases for V and 4 bases for J; bases not matched to a gene: 12. The CDR3: CASSLRAAGEGETQYF. The CDR3, as DNA: TGTGCCAGCAGCCTCCGGGCAGCGGGGGAGGGAGAGACCCAGTACTTC.

The V and J genes are TRBV28 and TRBJ1-3; D unclear. Trimming shortened V by 8 bases and J by 2 bases, and 10 bases separated the two germline ends. In germline, CDR1 is MDHEN, CDR2 SYDVKM. The CDR3 length is 13 residues. CDR3 in amino acids: CASRRGAGNTIYF. In DNA form, the CDR3 reads TGTGCCAGCCGGCGGGGAGCTGGAAACACCATATATTTT.

This rearrangement joins TRBV10-1 to TRBJ2-1; 15 positions agree with TRBD2. CDR3 length equals 15 residues. CDR1 and CDR2 (germline): WNHNN, SYGVQD (reference sequence). J was trimmed by 7 bases and V by 4 bases; bases with no gene match: 2. The CDR3 is CASSGGLAGGNEQFF. Written as DNA, the CDR3 is TGCGCCAGCAGTGGTGGACTAGCGGGGGGGAATGAGCAGTTCTTC.

The chain carries TRBV29-1 and TRBJ1-2, with D tentatively TRBD1 (6 bases). CDR3 size: 13 residues. V gave up 0 bases and J gave up 6 bases, with 11 bases separating them. CDR1 is SQVTM and CDR2 is ANQGSEA in the germline V gene. The DNA of the CDR3 is TGCAGCGTTGAAGATCGGGCAGGGGATGGCTACACCTTC. Translation: CSVEDRAGDGYTF.

This clone was recorded a few times. Mismatch with germline at one junction end may stem from a read error. The J gene is TRBJ1-4, the V gene TRBV7-9, with D possibly matching TRBD1 (6 bases). This CDR3 is 14 amino acids long. Germline V gives CDR1 SEHNR, CDR2 FQNEAQ (reference sequence). DNA of the CDR3: TGTGCCAGCAACTTAGGGGGAGGCAGTGAAAAACTGTTTTTT. Protein: CASNLGGGSEKLFF.

This rearrangement joins TRBV6-5 to TRBJ1-5; TRBD1 matches at 9 bases. Germline V gives CDR1 MNHEY, CDR2 SVGAGI. This CDR3 is built from 15 residues. The junction had 10 bases not matched to a gene; V was cut back by 6 bases and J by 7 bases. The CDR3, as DNA: TGTGCCAGCAGCGGTGACAGGGGGGCTCAGCAGCCCCAGCATTTT. This encodes CASSGDRGAQQPQHF.

V usage is TRBV7-2 and J usage is TRBJ2-7; 10 nucleotides line up with TRBD1. This CDR3 has 13 amino acids. Trimming at V came to 5 bases and at J to 4 bases, leaving 2 bases not matched to a gene. Germline V gives CDR1 SGHTA, CDR2 FQGNSA. The CDR3 DNA is TGTGCCAGCAGCCGGGACAGGGGTTACGAGCAGTACTTC. Its protein product is CASSRDRGYEQYF.

The gene calls are TRBV5-1 and TRBJ2-5, with D possibly TRBD2 on 5 matching bases. V was clipped by 0 bases and J by 1 base, with 10 bases between them. This CDR3 has 15 amino acids. Germline V gene sequence: CDR1 SGHRS, CDR2 YFSETQ. The CDR3 DNA is TGCGCCAGCAGCTTGGGTGCGGGCCTCCAAGAGACCCAGTACTTC. The encoded protein is CASSLGAGLQETQYF.

The V gene is TRBV29-1, the J gene TRBJ2-1; 16 bases fit TRBD2. Germline V gives CDR1 SQVTM, CDR2 ANQGSEA. V dropped 8 bases and J dropped 0; count of bases not matched to a gene: 13. This CDR3 has 19 amino acids. The CDR3 DNA follows: TGCAGCACGCCGATGCAGGGACTAGCGGGGGGGAGCTCCTACAATGAGCAGTTCTTC. Protein product: CSTPMQGLAGGSSYNEQFF.

This clone was found a few times. V usage is TRBV5-6 and J usage is TRBJ2-7; D call uncertain. CDR3 length: 13 amino acids. The V gene lost 4 bases and the J gene lost 0 bases, with 8 bases spanning the gap. The V gene's germline CDR1 is SGHDT and CDR2 YYEEEE. CDR3 sequence: CASSTVPSYEQYF. The CDR3 DNA reads TGTGCCAGCAGCACAGTGCCCTCCTACGAGCAGTACTTC.

Turning to this clone: A much larger clone lies one base from this, so it may be a read error. Other nucleotide sequences in the sample specify the same CDR3. The chain employs TRBV6-5 and TRBJ2-7, with a tentative D call TRBD2 (5 bases). With 0 bases removed from V and 3 bases from J, the gap between germline ends came to 6 bases. The CDR3 contains 13 residues. Per the germline V gene, CDR1 is MNHEY and CDR2 is SVGAGI. The CDR3 sequence is CASSYSEGYEQYF. Written as DNA, the CDR3 is TGTGCCAGCAGTTACTCAGAGGGCTACGAGCAGTACTTC.

This sequence joins TRBV18 and TRBJ2-7; perhaps TRBD2 as D (5 bases). Germline V gene data show CDR1 as KGHSH and CDR2 as LQKENI. Trimming left V 4 bases short and J 2 bases short, with 12 bases between. There are 14 residues in the CDR3. As DNA, the CDR3 is TGTGCCAGCTCACGGGGAGCTCAGACCTACGAGCAGTACTTC. Translated: CASSRGAQTYEQYF.

This clone was observed once. The chain couples TRBV2 to TRBJ1-1, with TRBD1 identical over 7 bases. V gave up 4 bases and J gave up 7 bases; unmatched junction bases: 15. The CDR3 consists of 16 residues. In germline, CDR1 is SNHLY, CDR2 FYNNEI. CDR3 in DNA: TGTGCCAGCAGTGCAAGACAGGGCTTGGCCACTTATGAAGCTTTCTTT. Protein product: CASSARQGLATYEAFF.

The CDR3 is CASRVGGGLEETQYF. CDR3 nucleotides: TGTGCCAGCAGGGTCGGGGGGGGTTTGGAAGAGACCCAGTACTTC. V gene TRBV2 combines with J gene TRBJ2-5, with TRBD2 identical over 8 bases. The J segment lost 3 bases and the V segment lost 6 bases, leaving 9 bases of the junction unmatched. The CDR3 contains 15 residues. Germline V gives CDR1 SNHLY, CDR2 FYNNEI.

The rearrangement uses TRBV11-2 and TRBJ2-7, with 9 bases lining up with TRBD2. This CDR3 spans 16 amino acids. Germline assignment: CDR1 SGHAT and CDR2 FQNNGV. With V trimmed by 2 bases and J by 3 bases, 8 bases remained unmatched. The CDR3 is CASSLNRGTSSYEQYF. CDR3 bases: TGTGCCAGCAGCTTAAATCGGGGGACTAGCAGCTACGAGCAGTACTTC.

The chain combines TRBV6-2 or TRBV6-3 with TRBJ2-7; 7 nucleotides agree with TRBD1. Germline assignment: CDR1 MNHEY and CDR2 SVGEGT. The CDR3 sequence is 14 residues long. The V and J ends lost 6 bases and 3 bases, in that order; junction bases with no gene match: 8. The CDR3 reads CASSPGWTGYEQYF. CDR3 nucleotides: TGTGCCAGCAGCCCAGGCTGGACAGGCTACGAGCAGTACTTC.

V and J are TRBV18 and TRBJ1-1; TRBD1 agrees at 7 bases. The length of the CDR3 is 13 residues. Trimming cost V 6 bases and J 4 bases; bases outside gene matches: 5. Germline-derived CDR1 and CDR2 are KGHSH and LQKENI. DNA for the CDR3: TGTGCCAGCTCGACGACAGGGCTCACTGAAGCTTTCTTT. Translated, it gives CASSTTGLTEAFF.

This chain uses TRBV9 with TRBJ2-2; D not resolved. Trimming shortened V by 3 bases and J by 7 bases, and 13 bases separated the two germline ends. The germline gives CDR1 SGDLS, CDR2 YYNGEE. CDR3 size: 14 residues. CDR3 sequence (DNA): TGTGCCAGCAGCGCCGGTAGAAACGTCGGGGAGCTGTTTTTT. As protein: CASSAGRNVGELFF. Full variable domain (rest looked up from reference TRBV9 and TRBJ2-2): DSGVTQTPKHLITATGQRVTLRCSPRSGDLSVYWYQQSLDQGLQFLIQYYNGEERAKGNILERFSAQQFPDLHSELNLSSLELGDSALYFCASSAGRNVGELFFGEGSRLTVL.

The chain couples TRBV28 to TRBJ1-2; maybe TRBD1 (6 bases). This CDR3 is 15 amino acids long. The V end was cut by 6 bases, the J end by 1 base, with 15 bases between. The germline CDR1 and CDR2 sequences are MDHEN and SYDVKM. For the CDR3, the DNA is TGTGCCAGCAGACCGACAGGACTCGTTAACTATGGCTACACCTTC. Amino acid sequence: CASRPTGLVNYGYTF.

The rearrangement links TRBV30 to TRBJ2-3; TRBD2 matches 13 bases. Unmatched junction bases numbered 5, after V lost 4 bases and J lost 4 bases. This CDR3 comprises 15 residues. Germline assignment: CDR1 GTSNPN and CDR2 SVGIG (reference sequence). The CDR3 bases are TGTGCCTGGAATTGGACTAGCGGGAGTGCAGATACGCAGTATTTT. It is translated as CAWNWTSGSADTQYF.

The rearrangement links TRBV2 to TRBJ1-5; weak D call: TRBD1 (6 bases). Germline V gene sequence: CDR1 SNHLY, CDR2 FYNNEI. Between the trimmed V and J ends, which lost 6 bases and 5 bases, there was a span of 11 bases. The CDR3 has 13 amino acids. The CDR3 sequence is CASSLYRDQPQHF. Written as DNA, the CDR3 is TGTGCCAGCAGCCTATACAGGGATCAGCCCCAGCATTTT.